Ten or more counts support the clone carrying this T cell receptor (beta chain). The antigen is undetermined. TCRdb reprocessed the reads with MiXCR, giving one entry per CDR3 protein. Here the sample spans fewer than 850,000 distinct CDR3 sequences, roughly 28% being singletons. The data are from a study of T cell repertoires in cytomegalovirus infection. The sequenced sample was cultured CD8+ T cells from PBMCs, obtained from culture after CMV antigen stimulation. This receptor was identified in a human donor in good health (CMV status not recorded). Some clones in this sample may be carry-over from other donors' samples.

CDR3 sequence: CASSLYPEFPYEQYF. The DNA for the CDR3 is TGTGCCAGCAGCCTATACCCGGAGTTTCCCTACGAGCAGTACTTC. This chain uses TRBV11-2 with TRBJ2-7; D not resolved. V dropped 5 bases and J dropped 2 bases, with 16 bases sitting between them. The V gene's germline CDR1 is SGHAT and CDR2 FQNNGV. The CDR3 spans 15 residues.